The 7 T cell receptor beta chains listed next were all sequenced from one sample in a study of T cells in Graves' hyperthyroidism and ophthalmopathy. RNA transcripts provided the source from which TCR beta CDR3 regions were amplified. RT-PCR in the first round (using the HTBI primer set) targeted the TCR CDR3. TCRdb ran MiXCR on the multiplex PCR reads and lists one entry per CDR3 protein. The table records 300,000 to 450,000 distinct CDR3 sequences, approximately 14% of them present only once. Input material: blood. The source is a woman under 40 with Graves' ophthalmopathy.

This clonotype was counted many times. The chain employs TRBV2 and TRBJ1-2; possibly TRBD1 for D (5 bases). Germline V gene lookup returns CDR1 SNHLY and CDR2 FYNNEI. This CDR3 has 16 residues. V shed 2 bases and J shed 6 bases, with 19 bases lying between them. The CDR3 sequence: CASSENSARVVNGYTF. The CDR3 DNA sequence: TGTGCCAGCAGTGAAAATAGCGCCAGGGTGGTTAATGGCTACACCTTC. The entire variable domain, with the rest obtained from reference TRBV2 and TRBJ1-2, is as follows: EPEVTQTPSHQVTQMGQEVILRCVPISNHLYFYWYRQILGQKVEFLVSFYNNEISEKSEIFDDQFSVERPDGSNFTLKIRSTKLEDSAMYFCASSENSARVVNGYTFGSGTRLTVV.

In this sample, this clonotype turned up many times. The rearrangement joins TRBV6-4 to TRBJ2-3; TRBD1 aligns across 10 bases. Germline trimming cut 6 bases from V and 1 base from J; bases unmatched to any gene: 4. The CDR3 sequence is 15 residues long. Germline V CDR1 and CDR2: MRHNA, SNTAGT. DNA for the CDR3: TGTGCCAGCAGCGATGGGACAGGGGGCACAGATACGCAGTATTTT. This encodes CASSDGTGGTDTQYF.

This clonotype was picked up many times. The gene calls are TRBV20-1 and TRBJ2-5, with 11 bases aligning to TRBD1. This CDR3 has 16 amino acids. Looked up from germline, CDR1 is DFQATT and CDR2 is SNEGSKA (reference sequence). The ends lost 0 bases at V and 4 bases at J; junction bases unmatched: 7. CDR3 nucleotide sequence: TGCAGTGCTAGAGATTGGGACAGGGGGTTACGAGAGACCCAGTACTTC. Translating it yields CSARDWDRGLRETQYF.

The chain recombines TRBV18 with TRBJ1-1, with TRBD1 as a possible D gene (5 bases). CDR1 and CDR2 (germline): KGHSH, LQKENI. The V end lost 2 bases, the J end lost 4 bases, and 11 bases lay between the germline ends. The CDR3 is made up of 14 amino acids. DNA for the CDR3: TGTGCCAGCTCACCATTTGACAGATTCACTGAAGCTTTCTTT. It is translated as CASSPFDRFTEAFF. The entire variable domain, with the rest obtained from reference TRBV18 and TRBJ1-1, is as follows: NAGVMQNPRHLVRRRGQEARLRCSPMKGHSHVYWYRQLPEEGLKFMVYLQKENIIDESGMPKERFSAEFPKEGPSILRIQQVVRGDSAAYFCASSPFDRFTEAFFGQGTRLTVV.

The V and J genes are TRBV19 and TRBJ2-2; D gene unclear. The V end was cut by 3 bases, the J end by 0 bases, with 5 bases between. The CDR3 sequence is 14 residues long. Germline CDR1 is LNHDA and CDR2 is SQIVND (reference sequence). CDR3 nucleotides: TGTGCCAGTAGTATCGGGCCGAACACCGGGGAGCTGTTTTTT. Residues: CASSIGPNTGELFF.

This clonotype was counted at least ten times. The J gene is TRBJ1-1, the V gene TRBV2; D call uncertain. The CDR3 is 12 amino acids. V dropped 8 bases and J dropped 3 bases, with 10 bases sitting between them. The germline gives CDR1 SNHLY, CDR2 FYNNEI. Here the CDR3 reads CASVPGHTEAFF. The CDR3 region has the DNA TGTGCCAGCGTGCCTGGGCACACTGAAGCTTTCTTT.

This clonotype came up many times. The chain links TRBV20-1 to TRBJ2-2; the match to TRBD2 covers 7 bases. This CDR3 comprises 15 residues. V trimming: 5 bases; J trimming: 0 bases; junction bases outside the gene matches: 6. CDR1 is DFQATT, CDR2 SNEGSKA, per germline (reference sequence). Here the CDR3 reads CSAPSGGANTGELFF. In nucleotides, the CDR3 is TGCAGTGCTCCCTCTGGGGGGGCGAACACCGGGGAGCTGTTTTTT.